This entry features one T cell receptor beta chain sequence. Original processing methods: From reference gene primer amplification, estimates of nucleated cell counts were derived. Assay used: immunoSEQ multiplex PCR; TCRdb lists only in-frame clones, some missing. The DNA was the basis for D and trimming; V, J and clone size are from that table. The sample holds under 80,000 clones, 80% to 90% seen once. This sample was included in a study of blood T cell repertoires in COVID-19. Study details: Samples representing acute and convalescent COVID-19 were sourced from the United States, Italy and Spain. Nucleic acid was either cDNA or gDNA, and it came from T cells, B-cell-depleted T cells, or PBMCs.

This sequence originates from an elderly man in a cohort sampled during active COVID-19. The sample consisted of peripheral blood.

The DNA for the CDR3 is TGTGCCAGCAGCAAAGACAGGGTGAGCTCCTACAATGAGCAGTTCTTC. This translates into CASSKDRVSSYNEQFF. V usage is TRBV7-9 and J usage is TRBJ2-1; 7 positions match TRBD1. Trimming at V came to 5 bases and at J to 0 bases, leaving 7 bases not matched to a gene. The CDR3 runs to 16 residues. Germline CDR1 SEHNR, CDR2 FQNEAQ (reference sequence).